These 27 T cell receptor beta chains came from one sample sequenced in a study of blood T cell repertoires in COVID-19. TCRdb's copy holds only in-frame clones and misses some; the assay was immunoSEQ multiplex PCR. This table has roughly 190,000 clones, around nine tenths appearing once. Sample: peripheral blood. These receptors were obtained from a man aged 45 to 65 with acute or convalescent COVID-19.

The CDR3, as DNA: TGTGCCAGCAGCGTACAGTCGGGGGGGGCTGGAAACACCATATATTTT. This encodes CASSVQSGGAGNTIYF. The chain couples TRBV9 to TRBJ1-3; a weak D match, TRBD1 (5 bases). V lost 1 base and J 2 bases, leaving 13 bases between the germline ends. Germline CDR1 and CDR2: SGDLS and YYNGEE. CDR3 length: 16 amino acids.

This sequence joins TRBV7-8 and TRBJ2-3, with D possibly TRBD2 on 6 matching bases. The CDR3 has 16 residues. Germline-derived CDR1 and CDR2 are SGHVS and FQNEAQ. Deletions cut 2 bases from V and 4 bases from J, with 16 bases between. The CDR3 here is CASSLSLGGSADTQYF. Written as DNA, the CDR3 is TGTGCCAGCAGCTTAAGTTTGGGGGGTTCGGCAGATACGCAGTATTTT.

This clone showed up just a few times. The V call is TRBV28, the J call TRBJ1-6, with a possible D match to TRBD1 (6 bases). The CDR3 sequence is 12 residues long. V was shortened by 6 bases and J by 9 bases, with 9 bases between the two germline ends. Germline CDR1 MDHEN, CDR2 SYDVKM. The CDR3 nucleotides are TGTGCCAGCAGACAGGGTTTTTCACCCCTCCACTTT. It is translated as CASRQGFSPLHF.

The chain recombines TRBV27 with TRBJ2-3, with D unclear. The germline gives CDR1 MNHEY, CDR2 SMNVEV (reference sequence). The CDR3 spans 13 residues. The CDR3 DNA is TGTGCAGTCGGTACGAAAAGCACAGATACGCAGTATTTT. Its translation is CAVGTKSTDTQYF.

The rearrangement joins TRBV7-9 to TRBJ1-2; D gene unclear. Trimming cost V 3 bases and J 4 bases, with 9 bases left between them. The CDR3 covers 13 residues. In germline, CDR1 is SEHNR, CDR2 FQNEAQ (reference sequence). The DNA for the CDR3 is TGTGCCAGCAGCTTGACGACAACCTATGGCTACACCTTC. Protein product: CASSLTTTYGYTF.

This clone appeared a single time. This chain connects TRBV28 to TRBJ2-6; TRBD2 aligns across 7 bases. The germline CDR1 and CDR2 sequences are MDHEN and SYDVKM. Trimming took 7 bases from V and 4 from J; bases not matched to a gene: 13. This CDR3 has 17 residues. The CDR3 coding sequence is TGTGCCAGCAATCACGGCCGGCGGGGGAAAGGGGCCAACGTCCTGACTTTC. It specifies CASNHGRRGKGANVLTF.

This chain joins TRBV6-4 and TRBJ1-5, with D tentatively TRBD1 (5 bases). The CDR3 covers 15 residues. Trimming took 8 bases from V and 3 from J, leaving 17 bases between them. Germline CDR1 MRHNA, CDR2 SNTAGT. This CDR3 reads CASRSVTVINQPQHF. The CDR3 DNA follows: TGTGCCAGCCGATCTGTGACAGTTATCAATCAGCCCCAGCATTTT.

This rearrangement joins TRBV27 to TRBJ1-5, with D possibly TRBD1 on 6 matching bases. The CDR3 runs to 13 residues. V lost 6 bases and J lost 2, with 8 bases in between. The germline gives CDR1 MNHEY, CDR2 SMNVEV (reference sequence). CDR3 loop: CASRDSRNQPQHF. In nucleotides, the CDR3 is TGTGCCAGCAGGGACAGTCGCAATCAGCCCCAGCATTTT.

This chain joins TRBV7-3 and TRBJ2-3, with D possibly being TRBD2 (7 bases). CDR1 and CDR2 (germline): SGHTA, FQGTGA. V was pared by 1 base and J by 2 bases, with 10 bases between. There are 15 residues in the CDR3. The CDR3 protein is CASSLSGGATDTQYF. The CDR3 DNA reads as TGTGCCAGCAGCTTAAGTGGGGGGGCCACAGATACGCAGTATTTT.

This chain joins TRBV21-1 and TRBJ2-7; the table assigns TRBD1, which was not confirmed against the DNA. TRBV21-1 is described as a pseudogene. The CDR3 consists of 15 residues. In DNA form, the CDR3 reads TGTGCCAGCAGCATCGGACAGGGGTACTCCTACGAGCAGTACTTC. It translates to CASSIGQGYSYEQYF.

In DNA form, the CDR3 reads TGTGCCAGTAGTATAGAAGGACAGGCCAACTATGGCTACACCTTC. This encodes CASSIEGQANYGYTF. V usage is TRBV19 and J usage is TRBJ1-2, with 7 nucleotides matching TRBD1. The CDR3 covers 15 residues. Looked up from germline, CDR1 is LNHDA and CDR2 is SQIVND (reference sequence). The junction had 3 bases not matched to a gene; V was cut back by 0 bases and J by 2 bases.

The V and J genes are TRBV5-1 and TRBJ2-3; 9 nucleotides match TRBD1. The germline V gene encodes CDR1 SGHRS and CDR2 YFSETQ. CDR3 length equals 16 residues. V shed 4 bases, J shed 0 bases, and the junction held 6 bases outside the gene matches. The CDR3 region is CASSGGTGLSTDTQYF. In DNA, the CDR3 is TGCGCCAGCAGCGGGGGGACAGGGTTAAGCACAGATACGCAGTATTTT.

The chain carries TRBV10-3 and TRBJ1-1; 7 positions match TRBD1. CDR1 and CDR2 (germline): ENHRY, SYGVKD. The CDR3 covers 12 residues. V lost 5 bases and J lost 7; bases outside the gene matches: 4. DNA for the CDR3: TGTGCCATCAGTCAGCCAGGGGGTGAAGCTTTCTTT. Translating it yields CAISQPGGEAFF.

The CDR3 DNA reads TGTGCCAGCAGCGCACGACAGGCAAATGAAGCTTTCTTT. As protein: CASSARQANEAFF. The J gene is TRBJ1-1, the V gene TRBV7-2; the D gene is possibly TRBD1 (6 bases). Trimming removed 5 bases at V and 7 bases at J, with 14 bases between. CDR1 SGHTA and CDR2 FQGNSA come from the germline V gene. The CDR3 is made up of 13 amino acids.

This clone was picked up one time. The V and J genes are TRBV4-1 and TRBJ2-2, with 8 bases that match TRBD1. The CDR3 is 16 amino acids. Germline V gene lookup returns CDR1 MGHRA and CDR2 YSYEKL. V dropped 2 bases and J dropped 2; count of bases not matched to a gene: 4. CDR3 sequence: CASSQLGQGNTGELFF. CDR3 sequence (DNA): TGCGCCAGCAGCCAATTAGGACAGGGAAACACCGGGGAGCTGTTTTTT.

The CDR3 loop reads CAPTVTSRASRETQYF. Written as DNA, the CDR3 is TGTGCCCCTACCGTTACTAGCAGGGCCTCCCGGGAGACCCAGTACTTC. The V gene is TRBV21-1, the J gene TRBJ2-5; the table's TRBD2 call for D was not verified on the DNA. TRBV21-1 is a documented pseudogene. The CDR3 sequence is 16 residues long.

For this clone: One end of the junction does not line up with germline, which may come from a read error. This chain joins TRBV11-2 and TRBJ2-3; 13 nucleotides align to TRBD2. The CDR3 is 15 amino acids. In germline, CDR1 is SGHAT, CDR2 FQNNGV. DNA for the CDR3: TGTGCCAGCAGTGTGACTAGCGGGGGGCCCCGCCACACTCTTTTT. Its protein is CASSVTSGGPRHTLF.

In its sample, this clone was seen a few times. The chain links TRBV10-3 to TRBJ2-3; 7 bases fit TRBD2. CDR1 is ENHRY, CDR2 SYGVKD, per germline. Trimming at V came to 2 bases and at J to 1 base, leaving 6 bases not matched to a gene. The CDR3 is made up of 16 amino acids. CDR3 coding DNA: TGTGCCATCAGTGAGAATGGTGCGGGAGGCACAGATACGCAGTATTTT. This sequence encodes CAISENGAGGTDTQYF.

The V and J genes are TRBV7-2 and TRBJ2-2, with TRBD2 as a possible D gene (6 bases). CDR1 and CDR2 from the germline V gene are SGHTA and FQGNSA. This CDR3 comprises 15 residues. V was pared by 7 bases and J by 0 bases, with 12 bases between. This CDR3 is CASTRTTSNTGELFF. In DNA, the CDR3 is TGTGCCAGCACCCGGACTACCTCGAACACCGGGGAGCTGTTTTTT.

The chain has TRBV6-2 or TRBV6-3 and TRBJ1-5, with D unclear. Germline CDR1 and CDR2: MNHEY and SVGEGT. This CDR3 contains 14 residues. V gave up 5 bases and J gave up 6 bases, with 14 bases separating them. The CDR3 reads CASSDPQIAQPQHF. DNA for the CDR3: TGTGCCAGCAGTGATCCCCAGATCGCTCAGCCCCAGCATTTT.

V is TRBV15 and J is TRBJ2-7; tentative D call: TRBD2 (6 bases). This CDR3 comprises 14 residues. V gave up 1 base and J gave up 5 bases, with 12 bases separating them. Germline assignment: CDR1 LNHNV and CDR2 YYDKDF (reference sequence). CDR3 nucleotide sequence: TGTGCCACCAGCAGAGTGGCGGGGACGGACGAGCAGTACTTC. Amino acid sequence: CATSRVAGTDEQYF.

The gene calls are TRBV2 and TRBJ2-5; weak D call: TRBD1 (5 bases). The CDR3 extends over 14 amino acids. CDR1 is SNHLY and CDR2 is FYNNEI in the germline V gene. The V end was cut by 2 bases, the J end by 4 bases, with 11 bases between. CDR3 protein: CASSEQGGRETQYF. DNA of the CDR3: TGTGCCAGCAGTGAACAGGGTGGGCGAGAGACCCAGTACTTC.

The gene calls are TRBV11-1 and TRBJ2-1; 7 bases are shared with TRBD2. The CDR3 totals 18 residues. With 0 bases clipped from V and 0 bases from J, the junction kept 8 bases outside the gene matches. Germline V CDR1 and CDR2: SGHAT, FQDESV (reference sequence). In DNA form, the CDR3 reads TGTGCCAGCAGCTTAGCTTGGCGGGAGAGAAGCTCCTACAATGAGCAGTTCTTC. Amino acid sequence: CASSLAWRERSSYNEQFF.

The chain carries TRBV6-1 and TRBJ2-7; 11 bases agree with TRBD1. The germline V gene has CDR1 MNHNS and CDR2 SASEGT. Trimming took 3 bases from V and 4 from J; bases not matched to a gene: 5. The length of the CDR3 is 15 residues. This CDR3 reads CASSDYRDRGYEQYF. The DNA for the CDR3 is TGTGCCAGCAGTGATTATCGGGACAGGGGGTACGAGCAGTACTTC.

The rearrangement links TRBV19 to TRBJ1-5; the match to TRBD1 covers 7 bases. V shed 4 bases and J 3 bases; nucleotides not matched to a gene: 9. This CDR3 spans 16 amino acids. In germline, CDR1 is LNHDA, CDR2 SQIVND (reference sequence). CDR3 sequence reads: CASSKPRTGPNQPQHF. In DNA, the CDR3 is TGTGCCAGTAGTAAACCGAGGACAGGACCCAATCAGCCCCAGCATTTT. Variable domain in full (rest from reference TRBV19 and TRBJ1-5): DGGITQSPKYLFRKEGQNVTLSCEQNLNHDAMYWYRQDPGQGLRLIYYSQIVNDFQKGDIAEGYSVSREKKESFPLTVTSAQKNPTAFYLCASSKPRTGPNQPQHFGDGTRLSIL.

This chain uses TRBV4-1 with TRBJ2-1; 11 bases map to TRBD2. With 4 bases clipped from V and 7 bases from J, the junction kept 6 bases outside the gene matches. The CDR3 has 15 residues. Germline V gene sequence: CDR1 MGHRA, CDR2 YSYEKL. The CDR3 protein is CASSPLAGAGNEQFF. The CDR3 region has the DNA TGCGCCAGCAGCCCACTAGCGGGAGCTGGGAATGAGCAGTTCTTC.

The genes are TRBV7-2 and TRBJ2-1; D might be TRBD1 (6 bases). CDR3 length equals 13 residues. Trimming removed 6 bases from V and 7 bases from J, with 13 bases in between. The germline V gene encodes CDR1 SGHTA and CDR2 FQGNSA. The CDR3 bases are TGTGCCAGCAGGCCGGGACAAAGAAATGAGCAGTTCTTC. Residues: CASRPGQRNEQFF.